This paragraph covers one T cell receptor beta chain sequence. The CDR3 spans 13 residues. The germline V gene encodes CDR1 MNHEY and CDR2 SMNVEV (reference sequence). V lost 6 bases, J lost 13 bases, and 9 bases stayed unmatched. The data were obtained in a study of shared T cell receptors in the human thymus. The protocol was immunoSEQ multiplex PCR, while the TCRdb copy is restricted to in-frame clones and leaves out a portion. This table holds hundreds of thousands of clones, approximately 88% found once. Another study also made use of these data, one on human thymus T cells. That investigation notes: Finnish infants who were healthy and having corrective surgery for congenital heart defects made up the donors. Thymic resections from corrective heart surgery supplied the tissue. An apparent bias in V and J gene usage was seen in thymic and blood repertoires.

The sequence was obtained from a boy under two years old with a congenital heart defect. Sequencing was done on a sample of thymocytes. The V call is TRBV27, the J call TRBJ2-2; 9 bases align to TRBD1. Here the CDR3 DNA reads TGTGCCAGCAGGGGACAGGGCCCTGGTGGGCTGTTTTTT. Its protein product is CASRGQGPGGLFF.